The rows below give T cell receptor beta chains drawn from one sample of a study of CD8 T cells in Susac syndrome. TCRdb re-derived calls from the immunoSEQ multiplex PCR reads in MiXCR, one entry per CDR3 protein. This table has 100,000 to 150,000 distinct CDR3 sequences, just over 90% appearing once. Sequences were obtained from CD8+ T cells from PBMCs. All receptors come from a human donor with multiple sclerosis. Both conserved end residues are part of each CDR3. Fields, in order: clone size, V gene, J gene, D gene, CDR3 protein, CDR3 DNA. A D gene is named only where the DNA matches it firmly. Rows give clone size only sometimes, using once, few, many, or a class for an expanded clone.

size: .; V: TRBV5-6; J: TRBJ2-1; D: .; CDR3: CASNHPADDEQFF; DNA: TGTGCCAGCAACCATCCGGCGGACGATGAGCAGTTCTTC
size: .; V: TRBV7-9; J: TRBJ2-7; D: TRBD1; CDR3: CASSRPPGQGTNEQYF; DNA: TGTGCCAGCAGCCGACCCCCCGGACAGGGGACCAACGAGCAGTACTTC
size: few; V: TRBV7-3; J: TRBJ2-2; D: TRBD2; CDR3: CASSPGGAGELFF; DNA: TGTGCCAGCAGCCCCGGGGGGGCCGGGGAGCTGTTTTTT
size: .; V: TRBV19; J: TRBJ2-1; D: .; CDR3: CASSTSGRSVF; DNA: TGTGCCAGTAGTACCTCAGGGAGAAGTGTCTTC
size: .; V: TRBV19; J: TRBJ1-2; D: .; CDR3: CASSTTGTNYGYTF; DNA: TGTGCCAGTAGTACAACAGGGACTAACTATGGCTACACCTTC
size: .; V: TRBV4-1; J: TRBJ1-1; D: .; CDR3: CASSQAREMNTEAFF; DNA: TGCGCCAGCAGCCAGGCCAGGGAGATGAACACTGAAGCTTTCTTT
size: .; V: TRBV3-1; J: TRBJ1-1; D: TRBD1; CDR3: CASSQDIGPGQAFTEAFF; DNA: TGTGCCAGCAGCCAAGATATAGGGCCGGGACAGGCCTTCACTGAAGCTTTCTTT
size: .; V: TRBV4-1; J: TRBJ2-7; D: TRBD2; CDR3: CAGSQGSGGGYEQYF; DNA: TGCGCCGGCAGCCAAGGTAGCGGGGGGGGCTACGAGCAGTACTTC
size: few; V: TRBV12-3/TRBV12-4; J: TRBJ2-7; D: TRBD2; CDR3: CASSFGLASYEQYF; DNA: TGTGCCAGCAGTTTCGGACTAGCTTCCTACGAGCAGTACTTC
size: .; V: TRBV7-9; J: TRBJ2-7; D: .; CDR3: CASSFLGSLGYEQYF; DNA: TGTGCCAGCAGCTTCCTTGGGAGCCTTGGCTACGAGCAGTACTTC
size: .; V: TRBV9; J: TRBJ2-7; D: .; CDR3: CASSVGGTPLEQYF; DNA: TGTGCCAGCAGCGTAGGAGGGACACCCCTCGAGCAGTACTTC
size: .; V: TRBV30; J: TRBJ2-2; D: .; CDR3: CAWSAPFLSNTGELFF; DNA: TGTGCCTGGAGCGCGCCGTTCCTATCGAACACCGGGGAGCTGTTTTTT
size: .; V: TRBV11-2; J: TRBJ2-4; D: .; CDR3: CASSLVGTSLAKNIQYF; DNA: TGTGCCAGCAGCTTAGTCGGGACAAGTTTAGCCAAAAACATTCAGTACTTC
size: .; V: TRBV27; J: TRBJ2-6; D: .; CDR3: CASSLGSGANSGANVLTF; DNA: TGTGCCAGCAGTTTAGGCTCGGGGGCAAACTCTGGGGCCAACGTCCTGACTTTC
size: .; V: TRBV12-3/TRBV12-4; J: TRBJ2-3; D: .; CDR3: CASSFILRDTQYF; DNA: TGTGCCAGCAGTTTCATCCTCCGCGATACGCAGTATTTT
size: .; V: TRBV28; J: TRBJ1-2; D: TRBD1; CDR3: CASRDREDTF; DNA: TGTGCCAGCCGGGACAGGGAAGACACCTTC
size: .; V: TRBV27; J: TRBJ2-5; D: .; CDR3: CASSLSGAGTQYF; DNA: TGTGCCAGCAGTTTATCGGGAGCTGGGACCCAGTACTTC
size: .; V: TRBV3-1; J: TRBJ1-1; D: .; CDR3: CASSPPRDTMNTEAFF; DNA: TGTGCCAGCAGCCCCCCACGCGACACCATGAACACTGAAGCTTTCTTT
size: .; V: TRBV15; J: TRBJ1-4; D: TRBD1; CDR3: CATSRELPGGDEKLFF; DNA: TGTGCCACCAGCAGAGAGCTCCCAGGGGGCGACGAAAAACTGTTTTTT
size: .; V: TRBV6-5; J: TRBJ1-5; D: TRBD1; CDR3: CASSYDRDGNQPQHF; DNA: TGTGCCAGCAGCTATGACAGGGACGGAAATCAGCCCCAGCATTTT
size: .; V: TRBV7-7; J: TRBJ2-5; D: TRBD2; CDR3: CASSLVPGGETQYF; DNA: TGTGCCAGCAGCTTAGTTCCGGGGGGAGAGACCCAGTACTTC
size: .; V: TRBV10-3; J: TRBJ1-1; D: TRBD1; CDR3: CAISESGTGFVEAFF; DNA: TGTGCCATCAGTGAGTCAGGGACAGGGTTCGTTGAAGCTTTCTTT
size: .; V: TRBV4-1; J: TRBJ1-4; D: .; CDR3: CASSNLGATNEKLFF; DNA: TGCGCCAGCAGCAATCTAGGGGCAACTAATGAAAAACTGTTTTTT
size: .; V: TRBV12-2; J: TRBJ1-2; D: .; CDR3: CASRHRLRGLIGYTF; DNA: TGTGCAAGTCGCCACCGTTTACGGGGGCTGATCGGCTACACCTTC
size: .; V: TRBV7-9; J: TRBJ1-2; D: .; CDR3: CASSSPTQGGYGYTF; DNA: TGTGCCAGCAGCTCCCCCACCCAGGGTGGCTATGGCTACACCTTC
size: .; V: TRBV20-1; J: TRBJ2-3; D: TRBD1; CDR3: CSAGRGSDTQYF; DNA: TGCAGTGCGGGCAGGGGGTCAGATACGCAGTATTTT
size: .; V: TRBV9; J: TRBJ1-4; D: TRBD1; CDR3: CASSVTGGGEKLFF; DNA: TGTGCCAGCAGCGTTACAGGGGGAGGTGAAAAACTGTTTTTT
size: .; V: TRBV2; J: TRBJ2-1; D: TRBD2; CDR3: CASSGLANEQFF; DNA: TGTGCCAGCAGTGGACTAGCCAATGAGCAGTTCTTC
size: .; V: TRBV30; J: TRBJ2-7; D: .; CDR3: CAWSEDMYEQYF; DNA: TGTGCCTGGAGTGAGGACATGTACGAGCAGTACTTC
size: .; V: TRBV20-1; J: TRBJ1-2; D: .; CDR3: CSARESDGYTF; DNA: TGCAGTGCTAGAGAGTCGGATGGCTACACCTTC
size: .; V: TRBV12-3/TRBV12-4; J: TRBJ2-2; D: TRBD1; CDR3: CASRSDRVDGELFF; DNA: TGTGCCAGCAGATCGGACAGGGTTGACGGGGAGCTGTTTTTT
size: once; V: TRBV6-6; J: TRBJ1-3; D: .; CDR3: CASSPDSSGNTIYF; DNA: TGTGCCAGCAGCCCGGACAGCTCTGGAAACACCATATATTTT
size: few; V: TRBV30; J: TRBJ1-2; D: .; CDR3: CAWTQGRRPDGYTF; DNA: TGTGCCTGGACCCAGGGACGGAGGCCGGATGGCTACACCTTC
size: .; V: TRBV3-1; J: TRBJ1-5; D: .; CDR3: CASSQQRSNQPQHF; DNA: TGTGCCAGCAGCCAACAGCGGAGCAATCAGCCCCAGCATTTT
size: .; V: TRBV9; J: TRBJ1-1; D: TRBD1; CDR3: CASSATGLNTEAFF; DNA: TGTGCCAGCAGCGCGACAGGGCTGAACACTGAAGCTTTCTTT
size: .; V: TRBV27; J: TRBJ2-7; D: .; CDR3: CASRLGRTYEQYF; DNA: TGTGCCAGCAGGCTGGGACGGACCTACGAGCAGTACTTC
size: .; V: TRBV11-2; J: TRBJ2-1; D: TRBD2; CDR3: CASSRGAGAGYEQFF; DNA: TGTGCCAGCAGCCGTGGAGCGGGAGCTGGGTATGAGCAGTTCTTC
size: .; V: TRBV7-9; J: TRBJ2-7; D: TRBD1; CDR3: CASSLGQGMASYEQYF; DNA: TGTGCCAGCAGCTTAGGACAGGGAATGGCGTCCTACGAGCAGTACTTC
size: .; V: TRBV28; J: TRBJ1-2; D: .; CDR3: CASLEGRGNGYTF; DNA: TGTGCCAGCCTGGAGGGGCGGGGAAATGGCTACACCTTC
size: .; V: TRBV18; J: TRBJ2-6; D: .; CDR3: CASSPLGRRPRFSLSGANVLTF; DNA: TGTGCCAGCTCACCCCTGGGACGGAGACCCCGCTTCTCTCTTTCCGGGGCCAACGTCCTGACTTTC
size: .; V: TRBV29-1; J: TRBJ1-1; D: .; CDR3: CSVGDSTEAFF; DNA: TGCAGCGTTGGGGATAGCACTGAAGCTTTCTTT